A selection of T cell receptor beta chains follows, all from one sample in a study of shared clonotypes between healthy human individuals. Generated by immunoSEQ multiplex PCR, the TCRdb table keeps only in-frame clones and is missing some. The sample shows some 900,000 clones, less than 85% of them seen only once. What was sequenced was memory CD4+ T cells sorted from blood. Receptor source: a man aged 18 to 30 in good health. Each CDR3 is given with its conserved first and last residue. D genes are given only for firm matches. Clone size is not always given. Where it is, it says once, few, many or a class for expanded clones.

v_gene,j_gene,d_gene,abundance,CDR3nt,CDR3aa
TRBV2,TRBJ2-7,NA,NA,TGTGCCAGCAGTGAAGCGATAGGCAAAGCCTACGAGCAGTACTTC,CASSEAIGKAYEQYF
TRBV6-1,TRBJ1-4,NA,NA,TGTGCCAGCAGTGAAGTTACAGGGATCAGGGGCGGAAAACTGTTTTTT,CASSEVTGIRGGKLFF
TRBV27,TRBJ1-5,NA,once,TGTGCCAGCAGTCTACAGGGAGGCGCAGGTCAGCCCCAGCATTTT,CASSLQGGAGQPQHF
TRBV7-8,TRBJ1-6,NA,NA,TGTGCCAGCAGCTTAGGGGCAGGGGAGGGTAATTCACCCCTCCACTTT,CASSLGAGEGNSPLHF
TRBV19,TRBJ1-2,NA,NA,TGTGCCAGTAGTATAACTGCAGGGGCGGTAAGCGGCTACACCTTC,CASSITAGAVSGYTF
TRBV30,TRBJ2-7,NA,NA,TGTGCCTGGAGGCCAACAGGGAGCGAGCAGTACTTC,CAWRPTGSEQYF
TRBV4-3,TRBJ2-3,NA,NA,TGCGCCAGCAGCCAAGAAATAGGCGGGACAGATACGCAGTATTTT,CASSQEIGGTDTQYF
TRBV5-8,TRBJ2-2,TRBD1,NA,TGTGCCAGCAGCTTAGGACAGGGGGCTTGGACCGGGGAGCTGTTTTTT,CASSLGQGAWTGELFF
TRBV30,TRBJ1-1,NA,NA,TGTGCCTGGAGAGACACAGGGAGGCCAGAAGCTTTCTTT,CAWRDTGRPEAFF
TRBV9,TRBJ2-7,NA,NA,TGTGCCAGCAGCCCGACGGACAGACTCTACGAGCAGTACTTC,CASSPTDRLYEQYF
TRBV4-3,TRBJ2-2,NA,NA,TGCGCCAGCAGCCAAGAGGGTCGGAACGGGGAGCTGTTTTTT,CASSQEGRNGELFF
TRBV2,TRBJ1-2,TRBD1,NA,TGTGCCAGCACCCCGGACAGGTTGAACTATGGCTACACCTTC,CASTPDRLNYGYTF
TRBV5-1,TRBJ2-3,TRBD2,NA,TGCGCCAGCAGTGTTTACGGGAGGGAGGGAGATACGCAGTATTTT,CASSVYGREGDTQYF
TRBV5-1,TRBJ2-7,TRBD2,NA,TGCGCCAGCAGTTTGGGAGGGCCCACCTACGAGCAGTACTTC,CASSLGGPTYEQYF
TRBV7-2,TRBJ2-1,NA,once,TGTGCCAGCACCTGGACCAACTACAATGAGCAGTTCTTC,CASTWTNYNEQFF
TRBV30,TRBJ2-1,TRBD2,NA,TGTGCCAGTTTTCGCGGGGGTTACAATGAGCAGTTCTTC,CASFRGGYNEQFF
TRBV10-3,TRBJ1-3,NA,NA,TGTGCCATCAGTGAGTCGGCGGGGGTAGCTGGAAACACCATATATTTT,CAISESAGVAGNTIYF
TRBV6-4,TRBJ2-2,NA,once,TGTGCCAGCAGTGACTCGAAAGCCGGGGAGCTGTTTTTT,CASSDSKAGELFF
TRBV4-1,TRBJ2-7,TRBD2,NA,TGCGCCAGCAGCCCTAGCGGGGTCCCCTACGAGCAGTACTTC,CASSPSGVPYEQYF
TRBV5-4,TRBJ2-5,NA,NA,TGTGCCAGCAGCCCAGGGGAGACCCAGTACTTC,CASSPGETQYF
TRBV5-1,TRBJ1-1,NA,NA,TGCGCCAGCAGCTTGGATGGGGTATCTTTGAACACTGAAGCTTTCTTT,CASSLDGVSLNTEAFF
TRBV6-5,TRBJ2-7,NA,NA,TGTGCCAGCACCTTAGGGGGGGCTTACGAGCAGTACTTC,CASTLGGAYEQYF
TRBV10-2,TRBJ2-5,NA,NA,TGCGCCAGCAGTGAGTCGTTGGCCGGTCAGACCCAGTACTTC,CASSESLAGQTQYF
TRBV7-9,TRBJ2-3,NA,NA,TGTGCCAGCAGCTTAGTTGGCACAGATACGCAGTATTTT,CASSLVGTDTQYF
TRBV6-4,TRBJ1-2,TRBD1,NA,TGTGCCAGCAGCCTGCGACAGGGTTCGTCTTTCTATGGCTACACCTTC,CASSLRQGSSFYGYTF
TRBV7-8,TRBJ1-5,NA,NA,TGTGCCAGCAGCTTAGATTGGGGTCGGGCAAGTCAGCCCCAGCATTTT,CASSLDWGRASQPQHF
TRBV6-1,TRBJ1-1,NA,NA,TGTGCCAGCAGTCCAACAGAGAACACTGAAGCTTTCTTT,CASSPTENTEAFF
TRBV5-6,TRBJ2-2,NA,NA,TGTGCCAGCAGCTATGACAGAAACACCGGGGAGCTGTTTTTT,CASSYDRNTGELFF
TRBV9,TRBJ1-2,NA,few,TGTGCCAGCAGAGGTGCGGGCTACACCTTC,CASRGAGYTF
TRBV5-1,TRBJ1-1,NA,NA,TGCGCCAGCAGCTTGGCCCAAGTGGGAGGGACTGAAGCTTTCTTT,CASSLAQVGGTEAFF
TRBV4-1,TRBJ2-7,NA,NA,TGCGCCAGCAGCCTCGGCCCGTTGGGCGGGTACTACGAGCAGTACTTC,CASSLGPLGGYYEQYF
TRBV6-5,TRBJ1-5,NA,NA,TGTGCCAGCAGCTCCGAGTTTCAGCCCCAGCATTTT,CASSSEFQPQHF
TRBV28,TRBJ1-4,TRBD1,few,TGTGCCAGTAGGAGGGGGGACAGGGTCGGTGGTGAAAAACTGTTTTTT,CASRRGDRVGGEKLFF
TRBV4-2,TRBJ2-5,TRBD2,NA,TGTGCCAGCAGCGAGGGGACTAGCGGAGAAAAAGAGACCCAGTACTTC,CASSEGTSGEKETQYF
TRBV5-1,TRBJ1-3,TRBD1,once,TGCGCCAGCAGCTTGAAAGGGACAGGTTACTCTGGAAACACCATATATTTT,CASSLKGTGYSGNTIYF
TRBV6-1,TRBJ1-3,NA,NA,TGTGCCAGCAGTGTGTACCAGTTCTCTGGAAACACCATATATTTT,CASSVYQFSGNTIYF
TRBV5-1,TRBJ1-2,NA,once,TGCGCCAGCACCGGTTGGGGTCTGAACTATGGCTACACCTTC,CASTGWGLNYGYTF
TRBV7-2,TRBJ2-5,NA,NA,TGTGCCAGCAGCTTACGGGGGCAAGGAGAGACCCAGTACTTC,CASSLRGQGETQYF
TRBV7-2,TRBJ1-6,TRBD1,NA,TGTGCCAGCAGCTTGCCGGGACAGGGACCGAATTCACCCCTCCACTTT,CASSLPGQGPNSPLHF
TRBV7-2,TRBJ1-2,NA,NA,TGTGCCAGCAGCTTAGGGTATATAGCACAGGGAGATGATGGCTACACCTTC,CASSLGYIAQGDDGYTF
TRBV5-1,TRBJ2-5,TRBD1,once,TGCGCGACCCGACAGGGGGGCTACCAAGAGACCCAGTACTTC,CATRQGGYQETQYF
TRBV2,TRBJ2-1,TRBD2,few,TGTGCCAGCACTGGGGGGGTAGCAAGCTACAATGAGCAGTTCTTC,CASTGGVASYNEQFF
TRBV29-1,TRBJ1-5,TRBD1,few,TGCAGCGTCATCCCGGGGACAGGCAGCAATCAGCCCCAGCATTTT,CSVIPGTGSNQPQHF
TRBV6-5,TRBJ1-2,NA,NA,TGTGCCAGCAGTTTAGGAGGAGACTATGGCTACACCTTC,CASSLGGDYGYTF
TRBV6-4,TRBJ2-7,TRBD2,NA,TGTGCCAGCAGTGACTCTCGGGGACTAGCGAAGGTAAACTACGAGCAGTACTTC,CASSDSRGLAKVNYEQYF
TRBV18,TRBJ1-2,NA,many,TGTGCCAGCTCACCATCTACGACGACAGAGTTCTATGGCTACACCTTC,CASSPSTTTEFYGYTF
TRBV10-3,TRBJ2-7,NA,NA,TGTGCCATCAGTGAGTCGGGGCAGAACTACGAGCAGTACTTC,CAISESGQNYEQYF
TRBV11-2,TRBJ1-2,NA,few,TGTGCCAGCAGCTCTCGGGATGGCTATGGCTACACCTTC,CASSSRDGYGYTF
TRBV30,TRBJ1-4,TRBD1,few,TGTGCCTGGAGGCAGGGGGGAGCGGCAACTAATGAAAAACTGTTTTTT,CAWRQGGAATNEKLFF
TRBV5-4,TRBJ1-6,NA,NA,TGTGCCAGCAGCTCTACCGCTGGAAACACCCTCCACTTT,CASSSTAGNTLHF
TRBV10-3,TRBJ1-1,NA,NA,TGTGCCATCAGTGCCGACAGTTTGAGGAACACTGAAGCTTTCTTT,CAISADSLRNTEAFF
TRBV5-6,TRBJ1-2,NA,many,TGTGCCAGCAGCTTCGGGCAGGGTAGTGGCTACACCTTC,CASSFGQGSGYTF